Each of the 9 T cell receptor beta chains below was sequenced from the same sample in a study of blood T cells in healthy people across ages. Using a J-beta primer mix together with a sample-barcoded 5' primer, a second PCR was run for about 7 to 12 cycles. TCRdb redid the calling of the 5' RACE reads with MiXCR, one entry per CDR3 protein. The sample lists roughly 680,000 distinct CDR3 sequences; 21% were seen once. Sequencing was performed on blood. These receptors all stem from a man aged 70 or older in good health.

In this sample, this clonotype turned up a few times. The V and J genes are TRBV7-9 and TRBJ2-3; 10 nucleotides line up with TRBD2. The CDR3 length is 18 residues. V lost 5 bases and J lost 6; bases outside the gene matches: 17. CDR1 SEHNR and CDR2 FQNEAQ come from the germline V gene (reference sequence). This CDR3 is CASSPRYTSGNSKDTQYF. CDR3 bases: TGTGCCAGCAGCCCCCGTTATACTAGCGGGAACTCGAAGGATACGCAGTATTTT.

The chain recombines TRBV4-1 with TRBJ1-5, with 8 bases lining up with TRBD1. Germline CDR1 is MGHRA and CDR2 is YSYEKL. The length of the CDR3 is 15 residues. V shed 5 bases, J shed 6 bases, and the junction held 9 bases outside the gene matches. CDR3 nucleotide sequence: TGCGCCAGCAGCGATGGACAGGGCCCCAGTCAGCCCCAGCATTTT. Residues: CASSDGQGPSQPQHF.

The V call is TRBV4-1, the J call TRBJ2-5; 10 bases line up with TRBD2. The CDR3 runs 16 residues. V shed 0 bases, J shed 1 base, and the junction held 2 bases outside the gene matches. Germline V CDR1 and CDR2: MGHRA, YSYEKL. The CDR3 loop reads CASSQDGLAVQETQYF. CDR3 DNA: TGCGCCAGCAGCCAAGATGGACTAGCGGTCCAAGAGACCCAGTACTTC.

The chain recombines TRBV19 with TRBJ2-3, with D possibly being TRBD1 or TRBD2 (5 bases each). The CDR3 is 14 residues long. CDR1 and CDR2 (germline): LNHDA, SQIVND (reference sequence). V dropped 3 bases and J dropped 0 bases, with 7 bases sitting between them. This CDR3 reads CASSIRDSTDTQYF. The CDR3 DNA reads TGTGCCAGTAGTATCCGGGACAGCACAGATACGCAGTATTTT.

A remark on this clonotype: The CDR3 carries no conserved terminal phenylalanine or tryptophan, so it likely arises from a read error. The V call is TRBV18, the J call TRBJ1-1; the match to TRBD1 covers 7 bases. The germline CDR1 and CDR2 sequences are KGHSH and LQKENI. This CDR3 has 13 residues. The J segment lost 4 bases and the V segment lost 7 bases, leaving 6 bases of the junction unmatched. The CDR3 region is CASYQGVGTEAFS. DNA of the CDR3: TGTGCCAGCTATCAGGGGGTGGGCACTGAAGCTTTCTCT.

The chain is built from TRBV27 and TRBJ2-3; the match to TRBD2 covers 13 bases. The CDR3 loop spans 16 amino acids. Germline V gene lookup returns CDR1 MNHEY and CDR2 SMNVEV (reference sequence). V was clipped by 5 bases and J by 4 bases; unmatched bases: 6. Here the CDR3 DNA reads TGTGCCAGCAGTCCGGGGACTAGCGGGAATCCAGATACGCAGTATTTT. It translates to CASSPGTSGNPDTQYF.

This clonotype was detected a few times. This chain uses TRBV29-1 with TRBJ1-3; TRBD1 matches 9 bases. Germline CDR1 is SQVTM and CDR2 is ANQGSEA. This CDR3 has 16 amino acids. J was trimmed by 3 bases and V by 4 bases; bases with no gene match: 10. Written as DNA, the CDR3 is TGCAGCGTTGTTTACAGGGGGCGAAATAATGGAAACACCATATATTTT. Its translation is CSVVYRGRNNGNTIYF. Filled out from reference TRBV29-1 and TRBJ1-3, the complete variable domain reads SAVISQKPSRDICQRGTSLTIQCQVDSQVTMMFWYRQQPGQSLTLIATANQGSEATYESGFVIDKFPISRPNLTFSTLTVSNMSPEDSSIYLCSVVYRGRNNGNTIYFGEGSWLTVV.

This clonotype was seen only a few times. The chain couples TRBV20-1 to TRBJ1-4; 9 positions match TRBD1. V shed 6 bases, J shed 8 bases, and the junction held 7 bases outside the gene matches. Germline V lookup: CDR1 DFQATT, CDR2 SNEGSKA (reference sequence). This CDR3 is built from 13 residues. CDR3 sequence reads: CSAGGQGREKLFF. The CDR3 coding sequence is TGCAGTGCGGGTGGACAGGGGAGGGAAAAACTGTTTTTT.

The chain joins TRBV2 to TRBJ2-7; possibly TRBD2 for D (6 bases). Looked up from germline, CDR1 is SNHLY and CDR2 is FYNNEI. The CDR3 spans 15 residues. V lost 6 bases, J lost 0 bases, and 15 bases lay in between. The CDR3 sequence is CASRSGTLSSYEQYF. The CDR3 DNA reads TGTGCCAGCAGATCCGGGACTCTGAGCTCCTACGAGCAGTACTTC. Together with reference TRBV2 and TRBJ2-7, the CDR3 gives the full variable domain: EPEVTQTPSHQVTQMGQEVILRCVPISNHLYFYWYRQILGQKVEFLVSFYNNEISEKSEIFDDQFSVERPDGSNFTLKIRSTKLEDSAMYFCASRSGTLSSYEQYFGPGTRLTVT.